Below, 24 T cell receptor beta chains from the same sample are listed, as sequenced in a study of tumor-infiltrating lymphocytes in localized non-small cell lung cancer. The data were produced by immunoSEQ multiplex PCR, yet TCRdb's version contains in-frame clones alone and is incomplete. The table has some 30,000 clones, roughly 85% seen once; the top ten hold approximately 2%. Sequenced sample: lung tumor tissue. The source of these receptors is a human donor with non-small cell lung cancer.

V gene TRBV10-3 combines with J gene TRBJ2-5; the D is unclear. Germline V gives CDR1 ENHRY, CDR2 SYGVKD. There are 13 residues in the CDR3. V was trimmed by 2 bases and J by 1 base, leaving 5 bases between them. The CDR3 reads CAISEPPQETQYF. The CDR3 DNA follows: TGTGCCATCAGTGAGCCCCCCCAAGAGACCCAGTACTTC.

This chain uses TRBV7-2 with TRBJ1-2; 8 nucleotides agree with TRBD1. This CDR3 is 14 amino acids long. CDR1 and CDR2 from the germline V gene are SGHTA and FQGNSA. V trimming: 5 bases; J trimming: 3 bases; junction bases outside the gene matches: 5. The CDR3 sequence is CASSRNRGDYGYTF. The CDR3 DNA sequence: TGTGCCAGCAGCAGAAACAGGGGGGACTATGGCTACACCTTC.

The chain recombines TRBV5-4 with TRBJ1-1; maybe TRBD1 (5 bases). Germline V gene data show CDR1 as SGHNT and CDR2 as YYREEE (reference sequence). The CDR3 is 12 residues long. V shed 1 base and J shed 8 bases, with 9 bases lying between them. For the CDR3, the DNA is TGTGCCAGCAGCTTGAAGGGGCACGAAGCTTTCTTT. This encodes CASSLKGHEAFF. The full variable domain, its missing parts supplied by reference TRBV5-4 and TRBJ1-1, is ETGVTQSPTHLIKTRGQQVTLRCSSQSGHNTVSWYQQALGQGPQFIFQYYREEENGRGNFPPRFSGLQFPNYSSELNVNALELDDSALYLCASSLKGHEAFFGQGTRLTVV.

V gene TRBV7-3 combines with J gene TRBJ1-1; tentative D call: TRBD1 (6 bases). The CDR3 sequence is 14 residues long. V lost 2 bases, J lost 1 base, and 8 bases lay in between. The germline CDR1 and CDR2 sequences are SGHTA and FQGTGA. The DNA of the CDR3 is TGTGCCAGCAGCTTACTACAGGGGAACACTGAAGCTTTCTTT. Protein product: CASSLLQGNTEAFF.

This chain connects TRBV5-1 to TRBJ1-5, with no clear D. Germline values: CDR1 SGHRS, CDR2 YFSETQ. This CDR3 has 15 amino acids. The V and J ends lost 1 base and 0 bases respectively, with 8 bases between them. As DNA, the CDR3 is TGCGCCAGCAGCTTGAATGGGAATAGCAATCAGCCCCAGCATTTT. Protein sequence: CASSLNGNSNQPQHF.

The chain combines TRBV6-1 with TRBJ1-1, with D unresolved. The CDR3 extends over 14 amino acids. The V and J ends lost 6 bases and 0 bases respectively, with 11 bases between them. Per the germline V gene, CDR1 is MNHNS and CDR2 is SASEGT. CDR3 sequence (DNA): TGTGCCAGCAGCGCGGTGCGCATGAACACTGAAGCTTTCTTT. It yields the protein CASSAVRMNTEAFF.

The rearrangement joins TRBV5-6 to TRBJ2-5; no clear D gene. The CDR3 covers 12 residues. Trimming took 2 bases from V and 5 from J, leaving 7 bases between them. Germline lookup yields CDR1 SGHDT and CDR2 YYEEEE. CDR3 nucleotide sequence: TGTGCCAGCAGCTTACCATCCGAGACCCAGTACTTC. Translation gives CASSLPSETQYF.

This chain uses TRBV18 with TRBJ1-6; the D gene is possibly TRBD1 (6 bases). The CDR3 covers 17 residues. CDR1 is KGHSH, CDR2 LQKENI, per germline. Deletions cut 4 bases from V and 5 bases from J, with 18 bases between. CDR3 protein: CASSHAGAGSNNSPLHF. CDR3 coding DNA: TGTGCCAGCTCACACGCAGGGGCCGGGTCTAATAATTCACCCCTCCACTTT.

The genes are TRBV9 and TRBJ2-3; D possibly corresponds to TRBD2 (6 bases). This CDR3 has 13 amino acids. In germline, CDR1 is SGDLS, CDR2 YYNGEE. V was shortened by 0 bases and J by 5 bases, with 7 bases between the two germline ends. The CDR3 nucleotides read TGTGCCAGCAGCGTAGGGGGGGAAGATACGCAGTATTTT. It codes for CASSVGGEDTQYF.

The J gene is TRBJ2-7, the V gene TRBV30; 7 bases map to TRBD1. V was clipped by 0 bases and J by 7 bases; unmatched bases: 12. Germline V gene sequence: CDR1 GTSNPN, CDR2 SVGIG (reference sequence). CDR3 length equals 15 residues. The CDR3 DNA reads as TGTGCCTGGAGTGTGATGGGACAGCCTGCTTGGGAGCAGTACTTC. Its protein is CAWSVMGQPAWEQYF.

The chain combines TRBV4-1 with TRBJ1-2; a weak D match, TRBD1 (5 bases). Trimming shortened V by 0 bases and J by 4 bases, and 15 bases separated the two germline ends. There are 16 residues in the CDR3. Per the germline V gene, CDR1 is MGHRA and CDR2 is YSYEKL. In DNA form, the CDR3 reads TGCGCCAGCAGCCAAGATTCAGGGTCCCCCTTCTATGGCTACACCTTC. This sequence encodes CASSQDSGSPFYGYTF.

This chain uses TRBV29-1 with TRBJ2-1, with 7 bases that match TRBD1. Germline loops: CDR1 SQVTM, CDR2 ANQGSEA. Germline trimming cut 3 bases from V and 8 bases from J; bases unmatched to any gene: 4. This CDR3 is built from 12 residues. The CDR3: CSVETDRDEQFF. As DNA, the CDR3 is TGCAGCGTTGAGACCGACAGGGATGAGCAGTTCTTC.

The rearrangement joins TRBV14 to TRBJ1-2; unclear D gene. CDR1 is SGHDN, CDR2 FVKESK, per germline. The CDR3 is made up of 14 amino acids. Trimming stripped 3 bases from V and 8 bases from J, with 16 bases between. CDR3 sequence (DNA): TGTGCCAGCAGCCAGACGCAGGTGGTTAGAGGCTACACCTTC. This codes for CASSQTQVVRGYTF.

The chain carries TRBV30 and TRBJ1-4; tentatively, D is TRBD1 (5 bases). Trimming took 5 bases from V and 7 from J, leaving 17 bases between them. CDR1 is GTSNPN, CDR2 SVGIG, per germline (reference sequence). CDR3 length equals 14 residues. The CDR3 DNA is TGTGCCTGGCGGTTGGGGGGTCTTGGTGAAAAACTGTTTTTT. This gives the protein CAWRLGGLGEKLFF.

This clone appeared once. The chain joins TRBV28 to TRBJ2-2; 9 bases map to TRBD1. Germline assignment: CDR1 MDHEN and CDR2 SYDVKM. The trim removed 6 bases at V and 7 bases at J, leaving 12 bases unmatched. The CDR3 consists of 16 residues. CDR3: CASSPTGTGRDGELFF. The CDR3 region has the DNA TGTGCCAGCAGCCCTACCGGGACAGGGAGGGACGGGGAGCTGTTTTTT.

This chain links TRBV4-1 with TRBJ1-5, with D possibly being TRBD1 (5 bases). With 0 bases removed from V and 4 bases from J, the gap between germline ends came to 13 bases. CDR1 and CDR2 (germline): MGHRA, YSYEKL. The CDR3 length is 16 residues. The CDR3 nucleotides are TGCGCCAGCAGCCAAGATGGGGGGGTAGGGAATCAGCCCCAGCATTTT. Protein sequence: CASSQDGGVGNQPQHF.

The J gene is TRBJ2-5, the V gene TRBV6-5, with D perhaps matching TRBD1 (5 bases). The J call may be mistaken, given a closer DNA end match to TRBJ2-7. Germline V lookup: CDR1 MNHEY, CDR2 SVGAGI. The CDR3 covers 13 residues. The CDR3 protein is CASSNPQGYEQYF. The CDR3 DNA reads TGTGCCAGCAGTAACCCCCAGGGCTACGAGCAGTACTTC.

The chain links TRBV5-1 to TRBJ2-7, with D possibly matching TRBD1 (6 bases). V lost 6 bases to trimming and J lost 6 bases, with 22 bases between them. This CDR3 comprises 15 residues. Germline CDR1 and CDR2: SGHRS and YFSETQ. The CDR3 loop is CASKRDTGPNGEQYF. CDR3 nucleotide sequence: TGCGCCAGCAAAAGGGACACGGGGCCGAATGGCGAGCAGTACTTC.

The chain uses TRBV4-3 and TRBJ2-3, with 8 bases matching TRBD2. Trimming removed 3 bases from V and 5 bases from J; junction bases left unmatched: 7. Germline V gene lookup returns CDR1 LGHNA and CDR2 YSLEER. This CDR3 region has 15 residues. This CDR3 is CASSQMGLGGDTQYF. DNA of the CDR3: TGCGCCAGCAGCCAGATGGGACTAGGTGGAGATACGCAGTATTTT.

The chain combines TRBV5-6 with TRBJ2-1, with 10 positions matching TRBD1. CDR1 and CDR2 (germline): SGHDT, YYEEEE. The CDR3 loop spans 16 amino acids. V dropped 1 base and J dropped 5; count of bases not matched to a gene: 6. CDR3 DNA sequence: TGTGCCAGCAGCTTGACTCGGACAGGGGGGAACAATGAGCAGTTCTTC. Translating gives CASSLTRTGGNNEQFF.

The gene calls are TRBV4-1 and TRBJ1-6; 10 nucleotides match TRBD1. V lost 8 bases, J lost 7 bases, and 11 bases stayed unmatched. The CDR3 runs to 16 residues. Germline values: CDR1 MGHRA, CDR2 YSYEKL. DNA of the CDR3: TGCGCCAGCGGAAAGGGGACAGGGGCCGCAAATTCACCCCTCCACTTT. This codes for CASGKGTGAANSPLHF.

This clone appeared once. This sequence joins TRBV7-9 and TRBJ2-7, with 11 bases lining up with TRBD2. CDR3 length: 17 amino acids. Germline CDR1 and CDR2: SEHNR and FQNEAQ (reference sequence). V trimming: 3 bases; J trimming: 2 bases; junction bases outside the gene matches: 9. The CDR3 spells CASSLRITSGGAYEQYF. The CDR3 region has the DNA TGTGCCAGCAGCTTGCGGATCACTAGCGGGGGTGCCTACGAGCAGTACTTC.

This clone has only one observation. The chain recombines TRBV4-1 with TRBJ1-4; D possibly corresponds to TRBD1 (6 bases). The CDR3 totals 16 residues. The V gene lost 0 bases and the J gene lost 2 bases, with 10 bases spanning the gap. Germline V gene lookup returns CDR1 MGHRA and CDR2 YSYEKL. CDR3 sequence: CASSQERTGTNEKLFF. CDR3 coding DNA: TGCGCCAGCAGCCAAGAACGTACAGGGACTAATGAAAAACTGTTTTTT.

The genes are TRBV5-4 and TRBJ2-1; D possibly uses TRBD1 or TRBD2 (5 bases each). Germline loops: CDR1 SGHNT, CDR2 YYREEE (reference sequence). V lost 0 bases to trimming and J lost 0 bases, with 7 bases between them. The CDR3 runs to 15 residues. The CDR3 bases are TGTGCCAGCAGCTTGGGGGGGAGCTCCTACAATGAGCAGTTCTTC. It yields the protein CASSLGGSSYNEQFF. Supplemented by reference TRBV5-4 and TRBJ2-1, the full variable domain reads ETGVTQSPTHLIKTRGQQVTLRCSSQSGHNTVSWYQQALGQGPQFIFQYYREEENGRGNFPPRFSGLQFPNYSSELNVNALELDDSALYLCASSLGGSSYNEQFFGPGTRLTVL.